The present entry profiles one T cell receptor beta chain with its context. Its specificity is unknown. The record originates from a study of shared clonotypes between healthy human individuals. Once extracted for a subset, genomic DNA was divided evenly among several immunoSEQ plates. Some clones are missing from TCRdb's copy, which holds only in-frame ones; the method was immunoSEQ multiplex PCR. The table records approximately 1.5 million clones, nearly 99% of them present only once. From germline, CDR1 is SGHDN and CDR2 FVKESK. The CDR3 contains 14 residues. The J segment lost 12 bases and the V segment lost 4 bases, leaving 4 bases of the junction unmatched. Study results and caveats: Deeper or shallower sequencing was expected to change how clonotypes are shared among donors.

The TCR sequence derives from a man aged 25 to 45 in good health. Sequenced: naive CD4+ T cells sorted from blood. The subset was: CD45RA+ positively selected. The chain employs TRBV14 and TRBJ2-1; 15 bases fit TRBD2. This chain's CDR3 is CASSRTSGRAVQFF. CDR3 DNA sequence: TGTGCCAGCAGCCGGACTAGCGGGAGGGCCGTGCAGTTCTTC.